Listed below are T cell receptor beta chains from one sample, sequenced in a study of cytomegalovirus exposure and HLA in healthy donors. Method: immunoSEQ multiplex PCR; TCRdb's copy keeps in-frame clones and lacks some. Counted here are some 90,000 clones, around 84% occurring once; the ten biggest clones make up about 9.4%. The sequencing sample was made of PBMCs. All receptors derive from a human donor in good health. CDR3s include the opening cysteine and the closing phenylalanine or tryptophan. The D gene is left open where the match is weak. The size entry is marked missing in some rows and otherwise reads once, few, many or a size class.

D | size | J | V | DNA | CDR3
TRBD2 | NA | TRBJ2-7 | TRBV28 | TGTGCCAGCAGTTCCCAAGGACTAGCGGCTTTCTACGAGCAGTACTTC | CASSSQGLAAFYEQYF
TRBD1 | NA | TRBJ2-5 | TRBV7-3 | TGTGCCAGCAGCCCCGGGACAGGGGTTATTTTAGAGACCCAGTACTTC | CASSPGTGVILETQYF
TRBD1 | NA | TRBJ2-2 | TRBV5-1 | TGCGCCAGCAGCTTGGAAGGAGCAGGGGGCAACCAGAACACCGGGGAGCTGTTTTTT | CASSLEGAGGNQNTGELFF
TRBD1 | NA | TRBJ2-7 | TRBV7-9 | TGTGCCAGCAGCTCATGGGACAGGGGCAACGAGCAGTACTTC | CASSSWDRGNEQYF
NA | NA | TRBJ2-5 | TRBV11-1 | TGTGCCAGCAGCTTAGCATCGGAGACCCAGTACTTC | CASSLASETQYF
TRBD1 | NA | TRBJ2-6 | TRBV27 | TGTGCCAGCAGTCCGACAGGGGGCGGGTTGGCCGTCCTGACTTTC | CASSPTGGGLAVLTF
NA | NA | TRBJ2-7 | TRBV5-4 | TGTGCCAGCAGCCGGTCTGGGCCACCCCACCTTTACGAGCAGTACTTC | CASSRSGPPHLYEQYF
TRBD2 | NA | TRBJ2-7 | TRBV5-6 | TGTGCCAGCAGCTTGGGGCTGGGACTAGCAACAAACAACGAGCAGTACTTC | CASSLGLGLATNNEQYF
NA | NA | TRBJ2-2 | TRBV29-1 | TGCAGCGTTGCGTCGGGGAATCCCAGCGGGGAGCTGTTTTTT | CSVASGNPSGELFF
TRBD1 | NA | TRBJ1-4 | TRBV9 | TGTGCCAGCAGCGTAGAGGCGGGACAGCCTAATGAAAAACTGTTTTTT | CASSVEAGQPNEKLFF
NA | NA | TRBJ1-1 | TRBV14 | TGTGCCAGCAGCCAGGGGGGTGAAGCTTTCTTT | CASSQGGEAFF
NA | NA | TRBJ2-5 | TRBV5-1 | TGCGCCAGCAGCTTGGGACAGATGGAAGAGACCCAGTACTTC | CASSLGQMEETQYF
TRBD2 | NA | TRBJ2-7 | TRBV27 | TGTGCCAGCAGTTTTGCGGGAGGGCCCTACGAGCAGTACTTC | CASSFAGGPYEQYF
TRBD1 | NA | TRBJ1-4 | TRBV29-1 | TGCAGCGTCCCCTCCCCCGACAGGGGCGAAAAACTGTTTTTT | CSVPSPDRGEKLFF
TRBD2 | NA | TRBJ2-1 | TRBV11-2 | TGTGCCAGCAGCTCCATGGGACTAGCGGGAGGAGGAAGTGAGCAGTTCTTC | CASSSMGLAGGGSEQFF
TRBD1 | NA | TRBJ2-5 | TRBV28 | TGTGCCAGCAGTCCACCCATCCTGTGGGGACAGCCAAGGGAGACCCAGTACTTC | CASSPPILWGQPRETQYF
TRBD1 | NA | TRBJ1-5 | TRBV7-9 | TGTGCCAGCAGCCCGGGACAGGGCAATCAGCCCCAGCATTTT | CASSPGQGNQPQHF
NA | NA | TRBJ2-5 | TRBV11-2 | TGTGCCAGCAGCTTAGAACTCCTACAAGAGACCCAGTACTTC | CASSLELLQETQYF
NA | NA | TRBJ2-7 | TRBV25-1 | TGTGCCAGCAGTGAAGCGCTATCCTACGAGCAGTACTTC | CASSEALSYEQYF
NA | few | TRBJ2-3 | TRBV5-4 | TGTGCCAGCAGCTTGGGAACTTCTTCTAGCACAGATACGCAGTATTTT | CASSLGTSSSTDTQYF
NA | NA | TRBJ1-2 | TRBV19 | TGTGCCAGTAGTCCACGGGGGGATGGCTACACCTTC | CASSPRGDGYTF
NA | NA | TRBJ1-5 | TRBV15 | TGTGCCACCAGCAGAGGTGGGGACTCCAATCAGCCCCAGCATTTT | CATSRGGDSNQPQHF
NA | NA | TRBJ2-7 | TRBV19 | TGTGCCAGTAGCGGGGTCTCCTACGAGCAGTACTTC | CASSGVSYEQYF
TRBD1 | few | TRBJ1-4 | TRBV6-1 | TGTGCCAGCAGGGGGGACAGTTTTAATGAAAAACTGTTTTTT | CASRGDSFNEKLFF
NA | NA | TRBJ1-1 | TRBV19 | TGTGCCAGTAGTATAGGGGGAGGGAGAACTGAAGCTTTCTTT | CASSIGGGRTEAFF
TRBD1 | once | TRBJ2-5 | TRBV29-1 | TGCAGCGCCCGGGACAGGGGGCGGAAAGAGACCCAGTACTTC | CSARDRGRKETQYF
NA | NA | TRBJ1-1 | TRBV29-1 | TGCAGCGGGGCTGACAACTTTCTCACTGAAGCTTTCTTT | CSGADNFLTEAFF
NA | NA | TRBJ1-1 | TRBV29-1 | TGCAGCGTTGAAAGGCAGGTGAACACTGAAGCTTTCTTT | CSVERQVNTEAFF
NA | NA | TRBJ2-7 | TRBV7-9 | TGTGCCAGCAGCTTAGGGGGGGTTGACGAGCAGTACTTC | CASSLGGVDEQYF
TRBD2 | NA | TRBJ2-7 | TRBV27 | TGTGCCAGCAGTTTAAGCGGGAGGGGAACCTACGAGCAGTACTTC | CASSLSGRGTYEQYF
NA | NA | TRBJ2-1 | TRBV5-4 | TGTGCCAGCAGCCTTGAGTTAAAGGAGCAGTTCTTC | CASSLELKEQFF
NA | NA | TRBJ1-1 | TRBV7-9 | TGTGCCAGCAGCTTAGAAGGCCTCGGGAGGAACACTGAAGCTTTCTTT | CASSLEGLGRNTEAFF
NA | NA | TRBJ1-2 | TRBV30 | TGTGCCTGGAGTGTGGTCCGAGAGTGGGGCTACACCTTC | CAWSVVREWGYTF
NA | NA | TRBJ2-7 | TRBV19 | TGTGCCAGTAGCAGAGGGGACTTCTCCTACGAGCAGTACTTC | CASSRGDFSYEQYF
NA | NA | TRBJ2-3 | TRBV21-1 | TGTGCCAGCAGCAACCGGACTAGCGGGGGGGCAGAAAATAGCACAGATACGCAGTATTTT | CASSNRTSGGAENSTDTQYF
TRBD1 | NA | TRBJ1-5 | TRBV6-1 | TGTGCCAGCAGTGAGACAGGGGGCTATCAGCCCCAGCATTTT | CASSETGGYQPQHF
NA | NA | TRBJ1-1 | TRBV2 | TGTGCCAGCAGTGAAGCTGTACGGGTTGGCACTGAAGCTTTCTTT | CASSEAVRVGTEAFF
NA | NA | TRBJ2-7 | TRBV21-1 | TGTGCCAGTCCCCAATGGTCGGGAGAGCAGTACTTC | CASPQWSGEQYF
NA | NA | TRBJ2-1 | TRBV4-3 | TGCGCCAGCAGCCAGAGCGCCGGTTACAATGAGCAGTTCTTC | CASSQSAGYNEQFF
NA | NA | TRBJ1-2 | TRBV27 | TGTGCCAGCAGTAAATCACAGGGTTACGGCTACACCTTC | CASSKSQGYGYTF
TRBD2 | NA | TRBJ2-2 | TRBV11-1 | TGTGCCAGCAGCCTTTCCGGACTAGACGCCGGGGAGCTGTTTTTT | CASSLSGLDAGELFF
TRBD2 | NA | TRBJ2-1 | TRBV7-9 | TGTGCCAGCGCTTTCCCGACTAGCGGGCTTGACAATGAGCAGTTCTTC | CASAFPTSGLDNEQFF
NA | few | TRBJ2-5 | TRBV30 | TGTGCCTGGAGTACCTTAAAGGGGGGGGCAGAGACCCAGTACTTC | CAWSTLKGGAETQYF
TRBD1 | NA | TRBJ2-3 | TRBV15 | TGTGCCACCAGGAACCGGGACAGTAGGGCAGATACGCAGTATTTT | CATRNRDSRADTQYF
NA | NA | TRBJ1-1 | TRBV19 | TGTGCCAGTGGATGGGAGAAAACTGAAGCTTTCTTT | CASGWEKTEAFF
NA | NA | TRBJ2-3 | TRBV27 | TGTGCCAGCAGTTGGAGCGGAACCGGCACAGATACGCAGTATTTT | CASSWSGTGTDTQYF
NA | NA | TRBJ2-7 | TRBV5-1 | TGCGCCAGCAGCTTGTTAGGGGCGAGCTACGAGCAGTACTTC | CASSLLGASYEQYF
NA | NA | TRBJ2-3 | TRBV7-9 | TGTGCCAGCAGGATGACTCAATATAGCACAGATACGCAGTATTTT | CASRMTQYSTDTQYF
TRBD2 | NA | TRBJ2-7 | TRBV11-2 | TGTGCCAGCAGCTTAGGTAGCGGGGGTCGATCCTACGAGCAGTACTTC | CASSLGSGGRSYEQYF
TRBD1 | NA | TRBJ1-2 | TRBV25-1 | TGTGCCAGCAGTGAACTGACAGGGGGTCCCCATGGCTACACCTTC | CASSELTGGPHGYTF
NA | NA | TRBJ1-2 | TRBV28 | TGTGCCAGCAGTTTAACTGGGGGCGGCTATGGCTACACCTTC | CASSLTGGGYGYTF
TRBD1 | NA | TRBJ1-2 | TRBV19 | TGTGCCAGTAGCGAACAGGGGAAGAATGGCTACACCTTC | CASSEQGKNGYTF
NA | NA | TRBJ1-3 | TRBV5-6 | TGTGCCAGCAGCCCTCAGGCGGGAGTCGGAAACACCATATATTTT | CASSPQAGVGNTIYF
NA | NA | TRBJ2-7 | TRBV2 | TGTGCCAGCAGTACAGGGTATAGTGCCTACGAGCAGTACTTC | CASSTGYSAYEQYF
NA | once | TRBJ2-7 | TRBV5-1 | TGCGCCAGCAGCTTGGACCCGAGCGGCTACGAGCAGTACTTC | CASSLDPSGYEQYF